This TCR beta chain was sequenced in a study of T cells in Graves' hyperthyroidism and ophthalmopathy. Looking at the study overall: Peripheral blood collection took place at initial diagnosis, before any treatment. Study results and limitations: A model built on 13 V-J features separated ophthalmopathy from stable hyperthyroidism. Appearing also in blood were most of the thyroid clonotypes expanded above 0.001.

CDR3 length: 15 amino acids. Germline-derived CDR1 and CDR2 are KGHDR and SFDVKD. V shed 9 bases, J shed 0 bases, and the junction held 5 bases outside the gene matches. It was RNA transcripts that yielded the amplified TCR beta CDR3 regions. With the HTBI primer set, the TCR CDR3 went through a first round of RT-PCR. Each CDR3 protein is one row after TCRdb ran MiXCR on the multiplex PCR reads. Among tens of thousands of distinct CDR3 sequences, over 35% were seen once, and the ten largest hold about 9.4%. This clonotype is classed as medium-sized. Its antigen is as yet unknown. The sequenced sample was blood. The source is a woman in her thirties with Graves' hyperthyroidism. The V gene is TRBV24-1, the J gene TRBJ2-3; TRBD2 matches at 10 bases. CDR3 bases: TGTGCCACCGGGGGGGGACTAGCGAGCACAGATACGCAGTATTTT. Amino acids: CATGGGLASTDTQYF.